This TCR beta chain was retrieved from a study of beta chain features in type 1 diabetes (dated by TCRdb to the late 2010s). The study in broad terms: No differences in mean age, gender distribution, total cell number or subset yield were found between patients and healthy donors. A total of 100 million to 110 million sorted cells were examined across all samples, and a strong correlation was observed between cell number per subset and RNA yield. The study compared the TCRB repertoires of sorted circulating CD4+ T cell subsets in recently diagnosed type 1 diabetes patients with those in matched healthy donors. Regulatory and stem cell-like memory subsets were isolated from only 8 patients and roughly 8 healthy donors, whereas naive and central memory subsets came from all 30 or so donors.

All of the isolated RNA was reverse transcribed with the High Capacity cDNA Reverse Transcription Kit, so expressed TCRB transcripts were sequenced. Deep immunoSEQ sequencing was performed on naive, central memory and regulatory T cell samples, with an average of roughly 3.5 million total reads per sample. Sorted cells were lysed in RLT buffer, and RNA was extracted using DNase-treated RNeasy Micro or Mini kits according to cell number. Each cell subset was processed separately to prevent cross-contamination, with patient and healthy donor samples processed together. The immunoSEQ multiplex PCR was used to amplify TCRB sequences from cDNA, generating 87-bp fragments that spanned the CDR3 region. Sequencing of the amplicons was done on the Illumina HiSeq platform. Per the source publication's procedure: Synthetic template baselines were used to correct PCR bias computationally, reads within Hamming distance 2 were collapsed, and singletons that could not be merged were discarded. By aligning reads against IMGT, V, D and J genes, CDR3 length, and insertions or deletions at six rearrangement sites were assigned. Within each subset, clonotype counts were normalized to sorted cell number, and only after that were true diversity and Gini coefficients computed with the tcR R package. Repertoire sharing was quantified using the overlap coefficient calculated on TCRB nucleotide sequences. As a proxy for the pre-selection repertoire, out-of-frame TCRB sequences from naive cells were analyzed. TCRdb's version of the immuneACCESS table is confined to in-frame rearrangements and falls short of the full clone set. An unresolved V gene accounts for under half of the shortfall where checked; the remainder is of unknown origin. That table supplies the V and J calls and clone size; D and trimming were determined from the DNA. The sample profile shows 500,000 to 850,000 clones; over 13% of them were found once. The ten largest clones add up to 0.03% to 0.045% of the sample.

Results and caveats for the whole study, not just this receptor: PCR may preferentially amplify shorter templates, but because patient and control samples were amplified and corrected together, any resulting skew would affect both groups equally. Naive, central memory and regulatory TCRB repertoires appeared to be more similar among patients than among healthy donors. HLA sub-analyses involved small numbers of individuals, so any influence of HLA type on TCRB rearrangement remained unresolved. Patients with type 1 diabetes made fewer insertions and deleted more nucleotides at VDJ recombination sites, implying thymic rearrangement abnormalities. Because cDNA rather than genomic DNA was sequenced, highly expressing activated cells could have been over-represented, although no difference in activation and CD3 levels was found between groups. A moderate but significant shortening of TCRB CDR3 length was observed in type 1 diabetes patients in all four CD4+ subsets.

A distance of 11 bases separates the germline ends of V and J, which lose 0 bases and 0 bases respectively. Based on the germline V gene (reference sequence), the CDR1 and CDR2 sequences are GTSNPN and SVGIG. Taken from cysteine to phenylalanine, the CDR3 has 15 residues. Here the CDR3 DNA is all that survives: 45 bases in frame from base 1. For this clone: Its binding antigen is unknown. No quality values exist for individual bases; no much larger clone is one base distant.

Each donor gave one peripheral blood draw, roughly 120 mL on average, collected into heparinised tubes. Naive, central memory, regulatory and stem cell-like memory CD4+ T cells were sorted on a BD FACSAria II using a panel including CD45RO, CCR7, CD25, CD127, CD95 and CD27. Purity was above 95% for every sorted population. PBMCs were isolated immediately by Lymphoprep density gradient centrifugation and stained directly without culture. So that batch effects would be minimized, each experiment stained and sorted samples in pairs, pairing one healthy donor with one patient. The specimen sequenced was naive CD4+ T cells from blood. What this sample's cell subset or site label stands for: true naive CD4+ T cells. Recombination joined TRBV30 with TRBJ1-1, with the D gene uncertain. The TCR sequence derives from a man younger than 30 with type 1 diabetes. The CDR3 region: CAWSVPRDMNTEAFF. The DNA sequence is as follows: TGTGCCTGGAGTGTACCGCGGGATATGAACACTGAAGCTTTCTTT.